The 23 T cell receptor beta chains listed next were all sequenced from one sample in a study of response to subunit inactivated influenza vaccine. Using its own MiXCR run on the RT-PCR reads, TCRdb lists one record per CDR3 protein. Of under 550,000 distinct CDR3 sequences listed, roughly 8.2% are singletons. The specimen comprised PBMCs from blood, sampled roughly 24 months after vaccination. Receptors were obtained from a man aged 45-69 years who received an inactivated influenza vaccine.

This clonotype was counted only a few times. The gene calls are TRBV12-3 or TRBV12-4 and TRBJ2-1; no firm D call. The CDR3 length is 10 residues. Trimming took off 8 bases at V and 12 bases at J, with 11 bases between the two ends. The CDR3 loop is CASRASRQFF. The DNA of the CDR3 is TGTGCCAGCCGAGCATCTAGGCAGTTCTTC.

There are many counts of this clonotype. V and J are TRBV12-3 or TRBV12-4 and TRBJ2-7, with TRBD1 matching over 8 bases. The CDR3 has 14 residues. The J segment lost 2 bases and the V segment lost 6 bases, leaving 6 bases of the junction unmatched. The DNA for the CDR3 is TGTGCCAGCAGCCATAGACAGGGGACCTACGAGCAGTACTTC. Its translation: CASSHRQGTYEQYF.

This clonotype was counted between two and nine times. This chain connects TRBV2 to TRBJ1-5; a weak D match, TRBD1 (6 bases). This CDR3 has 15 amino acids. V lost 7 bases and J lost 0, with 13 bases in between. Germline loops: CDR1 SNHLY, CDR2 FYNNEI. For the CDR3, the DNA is TGTGCCAGCAAGGGGGGAACGCATAGCAATCAGCCCCAGCATTTT. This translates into CASKGGTHSNQPQHF.

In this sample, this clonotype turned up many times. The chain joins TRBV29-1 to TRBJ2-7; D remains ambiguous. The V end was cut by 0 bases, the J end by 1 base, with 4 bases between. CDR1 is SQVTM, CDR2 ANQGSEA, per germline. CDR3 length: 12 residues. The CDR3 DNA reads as TGCAGCGTTGAAGAACAGTCCTACGAGCAGTACTTC. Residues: CSVEEQSYEQYF.

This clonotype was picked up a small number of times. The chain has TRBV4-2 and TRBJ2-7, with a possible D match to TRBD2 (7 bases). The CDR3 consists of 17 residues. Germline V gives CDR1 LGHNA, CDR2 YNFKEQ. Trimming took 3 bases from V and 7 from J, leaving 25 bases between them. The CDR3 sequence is CASSQLGGTNGLGEQYF. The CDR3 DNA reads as TGTGCCAGCAGCCAGTTAGGGGGGACTAACGGGTTGGGGGAGCAGTACTTC.

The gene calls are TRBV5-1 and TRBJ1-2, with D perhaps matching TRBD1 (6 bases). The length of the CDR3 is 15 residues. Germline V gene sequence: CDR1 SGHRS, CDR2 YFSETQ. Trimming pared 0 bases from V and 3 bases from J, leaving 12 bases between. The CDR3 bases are TGCGCCAGCAGCTTGGCTGGGGGCGAGGACTATGGCTACACCTTC. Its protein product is CASSLAGGEDYGYTF.

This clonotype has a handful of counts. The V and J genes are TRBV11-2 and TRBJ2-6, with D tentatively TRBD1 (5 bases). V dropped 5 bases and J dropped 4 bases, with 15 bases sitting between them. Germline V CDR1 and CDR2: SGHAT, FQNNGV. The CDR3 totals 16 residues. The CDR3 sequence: CASSPPGRTGANVLTF. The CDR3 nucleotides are TGTGCCAGCAGCCCCCCAGGGCGAACGGGGGCCAACGTCCTGACTTTC.

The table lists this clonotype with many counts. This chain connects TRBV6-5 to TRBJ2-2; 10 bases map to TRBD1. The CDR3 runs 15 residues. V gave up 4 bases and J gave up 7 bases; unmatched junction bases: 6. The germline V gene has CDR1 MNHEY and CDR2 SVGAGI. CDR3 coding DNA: TGTGCCAGCAGTTCCGGGACAGGGGCTGACGGGGAGCTGTTTTTT. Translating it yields CASSSGTGADGELFF.

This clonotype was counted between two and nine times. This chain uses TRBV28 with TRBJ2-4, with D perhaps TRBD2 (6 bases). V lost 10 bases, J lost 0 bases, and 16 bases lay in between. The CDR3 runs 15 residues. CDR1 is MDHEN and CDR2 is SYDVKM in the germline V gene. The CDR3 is CATMTGVLAKNIQYF. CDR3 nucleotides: TGTGCCACCATGACGGGGGTTTTAGCCAAAAACATTCAGTACTTC.

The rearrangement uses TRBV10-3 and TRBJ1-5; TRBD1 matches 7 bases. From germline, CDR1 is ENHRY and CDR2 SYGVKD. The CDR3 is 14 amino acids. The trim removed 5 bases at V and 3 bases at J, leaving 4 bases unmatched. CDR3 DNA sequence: TGTGCCATCAGTCCGGGACAGATCAATCAGCCCCAGCATTTT. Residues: CAISPGQINQPQHF.

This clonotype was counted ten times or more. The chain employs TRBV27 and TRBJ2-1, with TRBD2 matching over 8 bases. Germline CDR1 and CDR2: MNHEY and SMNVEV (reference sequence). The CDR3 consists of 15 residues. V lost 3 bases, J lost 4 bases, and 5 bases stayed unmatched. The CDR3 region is CASSFSGSGYNEQFF. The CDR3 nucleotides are TGTGCCAGCAGTTTCAGCGGGAGTGGTTACAATGAGCAGTTCTTC.

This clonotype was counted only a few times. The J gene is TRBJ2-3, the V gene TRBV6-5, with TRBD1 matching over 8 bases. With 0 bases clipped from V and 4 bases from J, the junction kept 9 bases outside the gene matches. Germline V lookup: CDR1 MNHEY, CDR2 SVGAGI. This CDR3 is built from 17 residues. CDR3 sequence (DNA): TGTGCCAGCAGTTACTCGAGAAGGACAGGGAGCCCAGATACGCAGTATTTT. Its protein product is CASSYSRRTGSPDTQYF.

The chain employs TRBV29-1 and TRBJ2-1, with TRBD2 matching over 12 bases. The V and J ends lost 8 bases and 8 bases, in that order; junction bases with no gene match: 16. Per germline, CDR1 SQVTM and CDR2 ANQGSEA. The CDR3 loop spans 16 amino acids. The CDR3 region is CSMRLRLAGVGDEQFF. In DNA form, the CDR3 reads TGCAGCATGCGCCTCCGACTAGCGGGAGTTGGGGATGAGCAGTTCTTC.

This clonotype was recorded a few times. This CDR3 reads CSAREGGLAGGDEQFF. The CDR3 DNA follows: TGCAGTGCTAGAGAGGGGGGACTAGCGGGAGGGGATGAGCAGTTCTTC. The chain recombines TRBV20-1 with TRBJ2-1; 16 nucleotides match TRBD2. With 0 bases clipped from V and 8 bases from J, the junction kept 4 bases outside the gene matches. The CDR3 contains 16 residues. CDR1 is DFQATT and CDR2 is SNEGSKA in the germline V gene (reference sequence).

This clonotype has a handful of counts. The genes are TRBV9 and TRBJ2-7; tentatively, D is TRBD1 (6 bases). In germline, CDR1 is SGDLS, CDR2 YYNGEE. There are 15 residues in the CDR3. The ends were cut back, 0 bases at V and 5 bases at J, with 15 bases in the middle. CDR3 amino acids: CASSVDGTSRDEQYF. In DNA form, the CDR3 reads TGTGCCAGCAGCGTAGACGGGACATCGCGGGACGAGCAGTACTTC.

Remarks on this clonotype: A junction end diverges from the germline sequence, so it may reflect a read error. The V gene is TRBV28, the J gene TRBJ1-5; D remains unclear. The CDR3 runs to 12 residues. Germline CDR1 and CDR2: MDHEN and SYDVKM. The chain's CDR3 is CASRTLNQPQNF. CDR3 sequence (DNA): TGTGCCAGCAGGACCTTAAATCAGCCCCAGAATTTT.

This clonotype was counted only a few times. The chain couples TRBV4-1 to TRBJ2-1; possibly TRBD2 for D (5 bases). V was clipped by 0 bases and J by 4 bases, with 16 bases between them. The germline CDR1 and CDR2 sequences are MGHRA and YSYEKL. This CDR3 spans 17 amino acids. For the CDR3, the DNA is TGCGCCAGCAGCCAAGAGCCTCTAGCAGCCCTTTACAATGAGCAGTTCTTC. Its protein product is CASSQEPLAALYNEQFF.

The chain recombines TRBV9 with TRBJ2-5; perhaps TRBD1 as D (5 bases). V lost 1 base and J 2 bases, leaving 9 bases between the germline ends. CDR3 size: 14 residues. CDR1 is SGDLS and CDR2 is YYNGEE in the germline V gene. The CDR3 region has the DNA TGTGCCAGCAGCGTAACAGGCCGTCAAGAGACCCAGTACTTC. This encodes CASSVTGRQETQYF. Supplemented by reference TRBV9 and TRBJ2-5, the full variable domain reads DSGVTQTPKHLITATGQRVTLRCSPRSGDLSVYWYQQSLDQGLQFLIQYYNGEERAKGNILERFSAQQFPDLHSELNLSSLELGDSALYFCASSVTGRQETQYFGPGTRLLVL.

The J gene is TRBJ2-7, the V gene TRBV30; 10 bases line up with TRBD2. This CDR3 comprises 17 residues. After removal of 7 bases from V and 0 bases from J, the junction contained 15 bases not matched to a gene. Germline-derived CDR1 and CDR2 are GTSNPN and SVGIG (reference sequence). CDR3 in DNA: TGTGCCTCGCGGGACGGAAGACTAGCGGGCATCTCCTACGAGCAGTACTTC. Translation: CASRDGRLAGISYEQYF.

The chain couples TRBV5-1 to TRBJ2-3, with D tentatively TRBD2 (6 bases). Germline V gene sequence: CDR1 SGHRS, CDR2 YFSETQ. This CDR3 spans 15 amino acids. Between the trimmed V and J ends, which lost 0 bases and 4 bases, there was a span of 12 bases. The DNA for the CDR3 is TGCGCCAGCAGCTTGGGTAGCGGCTGGGCAGATACGCAGTATTTT. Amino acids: CASSLGSGWADTQYF.

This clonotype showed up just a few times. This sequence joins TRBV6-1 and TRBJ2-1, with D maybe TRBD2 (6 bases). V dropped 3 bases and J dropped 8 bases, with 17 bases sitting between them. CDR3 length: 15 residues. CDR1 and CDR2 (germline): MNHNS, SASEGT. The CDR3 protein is CASSDPGTSPYEQFF. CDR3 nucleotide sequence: TGTGCCAGCAGTGACCCTGGGACTTCGCCCTATGAGCAGTTCTTC.

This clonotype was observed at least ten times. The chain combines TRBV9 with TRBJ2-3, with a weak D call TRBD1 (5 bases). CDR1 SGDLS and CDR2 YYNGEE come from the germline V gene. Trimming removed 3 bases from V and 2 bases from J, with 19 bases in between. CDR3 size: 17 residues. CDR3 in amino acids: CASSGGSVGLLTDTQYF. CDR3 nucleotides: TGTGCCAGCAGCGGGGGATCTGTGGGGCTTCTCACAGATACGCAGTATTTT.

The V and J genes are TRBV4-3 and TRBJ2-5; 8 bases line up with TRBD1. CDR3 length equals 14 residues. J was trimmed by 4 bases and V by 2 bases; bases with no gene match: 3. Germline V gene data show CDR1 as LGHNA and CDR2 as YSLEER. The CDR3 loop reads CASSQYRGAETQYF. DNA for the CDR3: TGCGCCAGCAGCCAATACAGGGGGGCAGAGACCCAGTACTTC.